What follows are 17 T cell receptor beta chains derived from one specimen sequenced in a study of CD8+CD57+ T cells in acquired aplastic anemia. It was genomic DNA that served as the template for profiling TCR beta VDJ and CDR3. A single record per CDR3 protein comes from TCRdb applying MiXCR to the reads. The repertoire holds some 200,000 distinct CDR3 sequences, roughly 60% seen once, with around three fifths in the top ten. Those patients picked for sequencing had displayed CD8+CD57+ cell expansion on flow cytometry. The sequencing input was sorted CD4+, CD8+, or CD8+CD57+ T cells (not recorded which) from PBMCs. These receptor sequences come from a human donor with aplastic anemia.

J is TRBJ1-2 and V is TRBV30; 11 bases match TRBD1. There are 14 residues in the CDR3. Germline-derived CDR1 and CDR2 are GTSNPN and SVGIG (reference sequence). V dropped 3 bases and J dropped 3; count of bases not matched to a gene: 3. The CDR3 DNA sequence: TGTGCCTGGAGGGACAGGGGGCAGGACTATGGCTACACCTTC. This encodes CAWRDRGQDYGYTF.

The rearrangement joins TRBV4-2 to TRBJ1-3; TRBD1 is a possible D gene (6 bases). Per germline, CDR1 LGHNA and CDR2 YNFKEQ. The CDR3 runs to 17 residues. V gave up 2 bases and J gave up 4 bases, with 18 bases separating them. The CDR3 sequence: CASSQLTPGAGGNTIYF. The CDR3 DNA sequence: TGTGCCAGCAGCCAACTAACCCCAGGGGCGGGAGGAAACACCATATATTTT.

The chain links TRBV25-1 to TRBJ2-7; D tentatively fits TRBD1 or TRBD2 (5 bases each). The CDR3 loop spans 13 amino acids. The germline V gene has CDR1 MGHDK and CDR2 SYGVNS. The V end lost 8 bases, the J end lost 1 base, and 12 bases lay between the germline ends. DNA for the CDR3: TGTGCCAGCGAGGGGCAGGGATCCTACGAGCAGTACTTC. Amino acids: CASEGQGSYEQYF.

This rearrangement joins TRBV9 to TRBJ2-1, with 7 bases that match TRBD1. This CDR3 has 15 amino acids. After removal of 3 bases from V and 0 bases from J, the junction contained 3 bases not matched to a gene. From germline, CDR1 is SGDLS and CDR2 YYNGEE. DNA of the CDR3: TGTGCCAGCAGCGAAGACAGGGACTCCTACAATGAGCAGTTCTTC. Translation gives CASSEDRDSYNEQFF.

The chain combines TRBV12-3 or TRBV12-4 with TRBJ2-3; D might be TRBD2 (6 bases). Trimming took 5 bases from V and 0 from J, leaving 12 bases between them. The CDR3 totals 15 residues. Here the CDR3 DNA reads TGTGCCAGCAGTCCTAGCGTTCCTAGCACAGATACGCAGTATTTT. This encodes CASSPSVPSTDTQYF.

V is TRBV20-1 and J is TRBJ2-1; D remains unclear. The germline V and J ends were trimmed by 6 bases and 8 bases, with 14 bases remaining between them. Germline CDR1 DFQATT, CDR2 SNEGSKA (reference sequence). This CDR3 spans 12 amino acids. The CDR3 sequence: CSARPGWDEQFF. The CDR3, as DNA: TGCAGTGCCAGACCCGGATGGGATGAGCAGTTCTTC.

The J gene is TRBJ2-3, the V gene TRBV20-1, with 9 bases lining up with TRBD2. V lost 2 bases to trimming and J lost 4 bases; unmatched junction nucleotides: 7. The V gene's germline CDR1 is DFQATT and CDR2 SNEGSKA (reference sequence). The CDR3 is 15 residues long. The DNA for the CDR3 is TGCAGTGCTAGAAACGGCGGGGGGGCTTCAGATACGCAGTATTTT. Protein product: CSARNGGGASDTQYF.

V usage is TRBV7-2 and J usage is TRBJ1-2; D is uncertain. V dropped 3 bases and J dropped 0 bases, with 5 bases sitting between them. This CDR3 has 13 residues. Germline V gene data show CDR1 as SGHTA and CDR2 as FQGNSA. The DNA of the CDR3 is TGTGCCAGCAGCTTCATGGCTAACTATGGCTACACCTTC. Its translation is CASSFMANYGYTF.

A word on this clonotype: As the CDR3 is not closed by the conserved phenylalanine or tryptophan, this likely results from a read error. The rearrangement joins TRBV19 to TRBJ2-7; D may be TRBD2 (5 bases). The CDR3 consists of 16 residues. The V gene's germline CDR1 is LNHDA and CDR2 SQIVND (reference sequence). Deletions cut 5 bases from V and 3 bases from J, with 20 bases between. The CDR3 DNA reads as TGTGCCAGTAGTGCCCGAGGCGGGCCCCCCCTCTACGAGCAGTACTCC. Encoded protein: CASSARGGPPLYEQYS.

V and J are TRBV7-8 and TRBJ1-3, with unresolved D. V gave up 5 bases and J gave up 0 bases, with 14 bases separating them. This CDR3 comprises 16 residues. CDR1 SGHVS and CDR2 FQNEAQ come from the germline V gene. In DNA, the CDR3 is TGTGCCAGCAGCGACCCCCCCACGCCCTCTGGAAACACCATATATTTT. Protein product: CASSDPPTPSGNTIYF.

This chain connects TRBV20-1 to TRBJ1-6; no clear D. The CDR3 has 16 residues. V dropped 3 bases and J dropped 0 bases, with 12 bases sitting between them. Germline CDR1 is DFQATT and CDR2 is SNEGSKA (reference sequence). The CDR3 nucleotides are TGCAGTGCTAGGGGAACACGGAGCTCCTATAATTCACCCCTCCACTTT. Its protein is CSARGTRSSYNSPLHF.

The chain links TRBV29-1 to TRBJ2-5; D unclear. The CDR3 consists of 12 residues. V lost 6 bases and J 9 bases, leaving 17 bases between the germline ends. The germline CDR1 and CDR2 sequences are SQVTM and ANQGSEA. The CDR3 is CSVWTRSGPQYF. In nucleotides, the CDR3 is TGCAGCGTCTGGACCCGGTCGGGCCCCCAGTACTTC. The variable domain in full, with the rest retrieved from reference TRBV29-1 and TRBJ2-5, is SAVISQKPSRDICQRGTSLTIQCQVDSQVTMMFWYRQQPGQSLTLIATANQGSEATYESGFVIDKFPISRPNLTFSTLTVSNMSPEDSSIYLCSVWTRSGPQYFGPGTRLLVL.

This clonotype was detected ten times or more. CDR3 residues: CASSLPGTDEQYF. CDR3 bases: TGTGCCAGCAGCTTACCCGGGACAGACGAGCAGTACTTC. The V and J genes are TRBV7-9 and TRBJ2-7; 7 bases fit TRBD1. The CDR3 is 13 amino acids. Looked up from germline, CDR1 is SEHNR and CDR2 is FQNEAQ (reference sequence). V dropped 2 bases and J dropped 5; count of bases not matched to a gene: 3. The full variable domain, in which reference TRBV7-9 and TRBJ2-7 provide the parts outside the CDR3, is DTGVSQNPRHKITKRGQNVTFRCDPISEHNRLYWYRQTLGQGPEFLTYFQNEAQLEKSRLLSDRFSAERPKGSFSTLEIQRTEQGDSAMYLCASSLPGTDEQYFGPGTRLTVT.

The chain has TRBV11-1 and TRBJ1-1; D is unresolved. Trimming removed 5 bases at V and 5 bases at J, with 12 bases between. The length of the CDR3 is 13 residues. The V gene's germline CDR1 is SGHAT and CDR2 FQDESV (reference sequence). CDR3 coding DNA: TGTGCCAGCAGCCTAGGGTCTTCTACTGAAGCTTTCTTT. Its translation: CASSLGSSTEAFF.

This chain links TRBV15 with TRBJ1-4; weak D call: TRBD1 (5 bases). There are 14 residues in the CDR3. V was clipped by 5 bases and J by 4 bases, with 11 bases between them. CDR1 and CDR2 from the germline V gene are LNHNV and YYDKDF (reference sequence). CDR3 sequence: CATSSRQLNEKLFF. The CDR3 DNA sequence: TGTGCCACCAGCTCCCGACAGCTTAATGAAAAACTGTTTTTT.

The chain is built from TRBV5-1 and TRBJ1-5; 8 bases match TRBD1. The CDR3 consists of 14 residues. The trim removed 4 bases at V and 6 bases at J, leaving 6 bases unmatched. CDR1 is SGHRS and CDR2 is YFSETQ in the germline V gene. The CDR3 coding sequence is TGCGCCAGCAGCGCAGGGGGCGCGGGTCAGCCCCAGCATTTT. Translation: CASSAGGAGQPQHF.

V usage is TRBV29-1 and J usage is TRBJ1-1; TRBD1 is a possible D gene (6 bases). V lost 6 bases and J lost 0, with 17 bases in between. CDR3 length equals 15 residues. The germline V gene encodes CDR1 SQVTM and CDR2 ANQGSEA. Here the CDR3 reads CSVRGGGHVNTEAFF. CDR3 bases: TGCAGCGTGCGCGGCGGGGGGCACGTGAACACTGAAGCTTTCTTT. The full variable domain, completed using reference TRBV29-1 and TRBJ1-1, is SAVISQKPSRDICQRGTSLTIQCQVDSQVTMMFWYRQQPGQSLTLIATANQGSEATYESGFVIDKFPISRPNLTFSTLTVSNMSPEDSSIYLCSVRGGGHVNTEAFFGQGTRLTVV.